In this sample, the clone carrying this TCR beta chain turned up a few times. The entry originates in a study of graft-versus-host responses after intestinal transplantation. The V segment lost 3 bases and the J segment 4 bases; nucleotides outside the gene matches: 7. Per the germline V gene, CDR1 is SGHAT and CDR2 is FQNNGV. This CDR3 is 15 amino acids long. Sequencing used immunoSEQ multiplex PCR; TCRdb keeps in-frame clones, though not all of them. The table records over 15,000 clones, 33% of them present only once. The chain links TRBV11-2 to TRBJ2-5; TRBD2 agrees at 8 bases. The starting material was alloreactive CD4+ T cells from a mixed lymphocyte reaction culture, obtained before intestinal transplant. As to subset: CFSE-low proliferating T cells sorted from approximately 6-day pre-transplant mixed lymphocyte reaction (GvH or HvG direction). The receptor was isolated from a human patient who received an intestinal transplant. This CDR3 is CASSFGTSRVETQYF. The CDR3, as DNA: TGTGCCAGCAGCTTCGGGACTAGTAGGGTAGAGACCCAGTACTTC.